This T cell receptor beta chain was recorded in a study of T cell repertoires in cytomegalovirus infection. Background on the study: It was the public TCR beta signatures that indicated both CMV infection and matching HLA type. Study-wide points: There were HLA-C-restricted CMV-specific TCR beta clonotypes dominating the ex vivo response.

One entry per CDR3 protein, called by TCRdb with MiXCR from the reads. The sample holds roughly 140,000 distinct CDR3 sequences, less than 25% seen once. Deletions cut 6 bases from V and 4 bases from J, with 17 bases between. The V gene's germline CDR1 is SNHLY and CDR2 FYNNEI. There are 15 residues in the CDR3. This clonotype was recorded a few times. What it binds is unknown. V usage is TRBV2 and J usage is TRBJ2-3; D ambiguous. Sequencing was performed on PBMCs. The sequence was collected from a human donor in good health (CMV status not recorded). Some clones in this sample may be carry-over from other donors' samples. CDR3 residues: CASSDRWVSSDTQYF. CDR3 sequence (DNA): TGTGCCAGCAGCGATCGTTGGGTGTCCTCAGATACGCAGTATTTT. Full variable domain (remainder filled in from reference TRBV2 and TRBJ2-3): EPEVTQTPSHQVTQMGQEVILRCVPISNHLYFYWYRQILGQKVEFLVSFYNNEISEKSEIFDDQFSVERPDGSNFTLKIRSTKLEDSAMYFCASSDRWVSSDTQYFGPGTRLTVL.